These 20 T cell receptor beta chains originate from one sample sequenced in a study of blood T cells in healthy people across ages. Next came a second PCR, run for about 6 to 12 cycles, which used a sample-barcoded 5' primer along with a J-beta primer mix. TCRdb independently ran MiXCR on the 5' RACE reads; one entry per CDR3 protein. Seen here are around 800,000 distinct CDR3 sequences, about a quarter observed once, and the top ten hold 2.5% to 3.5%. These data were also filed under a second study, of T cells of mothers and their children.

Sequencing was carried out using blood. Receptors originate from a boy between 10 and 17 years old in good health.

V usage is TRBV12-3 or TRBV12-4 and J usage is TRBJ2-5; a possible D gene is TRBD1 (6 bases). The J call is doubtful: the DNA matches TRBJ2-7 better. The CDR3 runs 14 residues. CDR3 sequence (DNA): TGTGCCAGCACTCGAACAGGGTCCCACTACGAGCAGTACTTC. As protein: CASTRTGSHYEQYF.

Regarding this clonotype: Because it lacks the conserved phenylalanine or tryptophan at the end, this CDR3 is likely a read error. The gene calls are TRBV11-1 and TRBJ2-5; TRBD2 aligns across 12 bases. The ends lost 11 bases at V and 3 bases at J; junction bases unmatched: 7. This CDR3 comprises 14 residues. CDR1 SGHAT and CDR2 FQDESV come from the germline V gene (reference sequence). CDR3 in amino acids: CAYYRTSGKETQYL. The CDR3 bases are TGTGCCTACTACAGGACTAGCGGGAAAGAGACCCAGTACCTC.

This clonotype was detected only a few times. The rearrangement uses TRBV7-9 and TRBJ1-2; no definite D call. Per the germline V gene, CDR1 is SEHNR and CDR2 is FQNEAQ (reference sequence). Trimming stripped 3 bases from V and 1 base from J, with 12 bases between. The CDR3 runs 15 residues. CDR3 amino acids: CASSFPFFFNYGYTF. CDR3 bases: TGTGCCAGCAGCTTCCCCTTCTTTTTTAACTATGGCTACACCTTC.

The J gene is TRBJ2-7, the V gene TRBV6-2 or TRBV6-3; tentative D call: TRBD2 (5 bases). V was clipped by 2 bases and J by 0 bases, with 17 bases between them. Germline loops: CDR1 MNHEY, CDR2 SVGEGT. This CDR3 has 17 amino acids. The CDR3 region is CASSYRPGRATSYEQYF. The DNA for the CDR3 is TGTGCCAGCAGTTACCGCCCGGGAAGGGCAACCTCCTACGAGCAGTACTTC.

Written as DNA, the CDR3 is TGTGCCAGCAGTTATGCAGCCGGGACAGGGAACGAAAAACTGTTTTTT. Translating gives CASSYAAGTGNEKLFF. The chain couples TRBV6-5 to TRBJ1-4, with 9 positions matching TRBD1. The CDR3 totals 16 residues. CDR1 and CDR2 (germline): MNHEY, SVGAGI. Trimming removed 3 bases from V and 8 bases from J; junction bases left unmatched: 10.

The V and J genes are TRBV10-3 and TRBJ2-7, with D unclear. V gave up 5 bases and J gave up 0 bases, with 11 bases separating them. This CDR3 has 14 amino acids. The germline gives CDR1 ENHRY, CDR2 SYGVKD. CDR3 in amino acids: CAISSGSLSYEQYF. CDR3 DNA sequence: TGTGCCATCAGTTCCGGATCTCTCTCCTACGAGCAGTACTTC.

This clonotype was recorded many times. This chain links TRBV3-1 with TRBJ2-5, with 7 bases aligning to TRBD2. CDR1 and CDR2 from the germline V gene are LGHDT and YNNKEL (reference sequence). This CDR3 spans 13 amino acids. Unmatched junction bases numbered 3, after V lost 4 bases and J lost 4 bases. The CDR3 region is CASSPWGGETQYF. The CDR3 bases are TGTGCCAGCAGCCCTTGGGGGGGAGAGACCCAGTACTTC.

This clonotype appeared a few times. The V gene is TRBV29-1, the J gene TRBJ2-3; 7 bases fit TRBD1. V lost 1 base to trimming and J lost 2 bases; unmatched junction nucleotides: 9. Germline V gene lookup returns CDR1 SQVTM and CDR2 ANQGSEA. The CDR3 runs 16 residues. Here the CDR3 reads CSVEGGQNLDTDTQYF. In nucleotides, the CDR3 is TGCAGCGTTGAAGGGGGACAGAATTTAGACACAGATACGCAGTATTTT.

This chain uses TRBV7-3 with TRBJ2-5, with D unclear. Gene TRBJ2-7 matches the end of the DNA better, so the J call may be wrong. CDR1 and CDR2 from the germline V gene are SGHTA and FQGTGA. The CDR3 sequence is 15 residues long. The CDR3 DNA reads as TGTGCCAGCAGCTTATATTCCGGAAGCTCCTACGAGCAGTACTTC. Translated, it gives CASSLYSGSSYEQYF.

The J gene is TRBJ1-6, the V gene TRBV10-3, with 7 bases fitting TRBD1. Germline loops: CDR1 ENHRY, CDR2 SYGVKD. The trim removed 5 bases at V and 7 bases at J, leaving 8 bases unmatched. This CDR3 has 15 residues. CDR3: CAISPGTAVNSPLHF. The CDR3 DNA follows: TGTGCCATCAGTCCCGGGACAGCAGTCAATTCACCCCTCCACTTT.

This sequence joins TRBV20-1 and TRBJ1-2, with D tentatively TRBD1 (5 bases). The germline V and J ends were trimmed by 5 bases and 7 bases, with 17 bases remaining between them. The CDR3 extends over 13 amino acids. Germline lookup yields CDR1 DFQATT and CDR2 SNEGSKA (reference sequence). Written as DNA, the CDR3 is TGCAGTGCTCCTTACGGGCCCCAGGGTGGCTACACCTTC. It specifies CSAPYGPQGGYTF.

This clonotype came up a few times. The CDR3 sequence is CASSQDPPGATNEKLFF. In nucleotides, the CDR3 is TGCGCCAGCAGCCAAGACCCCCCGGGGGCAACTAATGAAAAACTGTTTTTT. The chain is built from TRBV4-1 and TRBJ1-4; possible D gene TRBD1, 5 bases. This CDR3 region has 17 residues. V lost 0 bases and J 0 bases, leaving 11 bases between the germline ends. Germline V gives CDR1 MGHRA, CDR2 YSYEKL.

The chain links TRBV7-2 to TRBJ2-7; D is possibly TRBD1 (5 bases). The V gene's germline CDR1 is SGHTA and CDR2 FQGNSA. With 5 bases removed from V and 4 bases from J, the gap between germline ends came to 12 bases. This CDR3 has 13 residues. CDR3 region: CASSPNQGYEQYF. As DNA, the CDR3 is TGTGCCAGCAGCCCAAACCAGGGATACGAGCAGTACTTC.

This clonotype was observed a few times. V gene TRBV20-1 combines with J gene TRBJ2-1; 14 bases match TRBD2. This CDR3 is built from 14 residues. Trimming removed 5 bases from V and 9 bases from J; junction bases left unmatched: 6. Looked up from germline, CDR1 is DFQATT and CDR2 is SNEGSKA (reference sequence). This CDR3 is CSAEMGLAGVEQFF. CDR3 nucleotide sequence: TGCAGTGCTGAGATGGGACTAGCGGGAGTTGAGCAGTTCTTC.

The chain has TRBV20-1 and TRBJ2-1; the match to TRBD2 covers 15 bases. The CDR3 covers 16 residues. Trimming took 3 bases from V and 1 from J; bases not matched to a gene: 1. CDR1 is DFQATT, CDR2 SNEGSKA, per germline (reference sequence). The CDR3 protein is CSARGLAGGSYNEQFF. CDR3 coding DNA: TGCAGTGCTAGGGGACTAGCGGGGGGATCCTACAATGAGCAGTTCTTC.

The V call is TRBV28, the J call TRBJ1-1; TRBD1 agrees at 12 bases. The CDR3 totals 14 residues. Germline values: CDR1 MDHEN, CDR2 SYDVKM. V was pared by 5 bases and J by 6 bases, with 4 bases of the junction left unmatched. The CDR3 spells CASSVGQGAAEAFF. The CDR3 DNA reads TGTGCCAGCAGTGTGGGACAGGGGGCAGCTGAAGCTTTCTTT.

This clonotype has just a few counts. The rearrangement links TRBV9 to TRBJ2-7; TRBD1 agrees at 8 bases. The V gene end was trimmed by 0 bases and the J gene end by 0 bases; junction bases not matched to a gene: 5. This CDR3 is 16 amino acids long. CDR1 and CDR2 (germline): SGDLS, YYNGEE. CDR3 amino acids: CASSVGGTGISYEQYF. CDR3 nucleotides: TGTGCCAGCAGCGTAGGGGGGACAGGAATCTCCTACGAGCAGTACTTC.

The chain is built from TRBV6-5 and TRBJ2-7; D gene ambiguous. CDR1 is MNHEY and CDR2 is SVGAGI in the germline V gene. This CDR3 contains 14 residues. V was pared by 8 bases and J by 2 bases, with 16 bases between. In DNA form, the CDR3 reads TGTGCCAGCGGGCCCCTCGGCGAGACCTACGAGCAGTACTTC. Encoded protein: CASGPLGETYEQYF.

The chain links TRBV6-6 to TRBJ2-1; tentatively, D is TRBD2 (5 bases). This CDR3 is built from 13 residues. CDR1 MNHNY and CDR2 SVGAGI come from the germline V gene (reference sequence). V was shortened by 0 bases and J by 10 bases, with 10 bases between the two germline ends. CDR3 loop: CASSYSASIEQFF. DNA for the CDR3: TGTGCCAGCAGTTACTCTGCTAGCATAGAGCAGTTCTTC.

The V call is TRBV20-1, the J call TRBJ1-6; the D gene is possibly TRBD1 (5 bases). Germline CDR1 is DFQATT and CDR2 is SNEGSKA (reference sequence). V lost 4 bases to trimming and J lost 9 bases, with 13 bases between them. CDR3 length equals 13 residues. The CDR3 region has the DNA TGCAGTGCTAAGGGGAGAGAAGGTTCACCCCTCCACTTT. This translates into CSAKGREGSPLHF.